The entry below gives a single TCR beta chain sequence along with its context. Its antigen is currently unknown. The read ends 3 residues before the CDR3 terminus; that terminus is restored from the germline J gene. The same CDR3 can be traced to other DNA sequences in this sample. The sample belongs to a study of T cell clonality in common variable immunodeficiency. Study-wide results and limits: Shared TCRbeta clones were fewer between CVID subjects than controls. Common variable immunodeficiency TCR beta sequences reportedly had fewer deletions and N-nucleotide insertions.

CDR3 length: 14 amino acids. V lost 1 base and J 0 bases, leaving 5 bases between the germline ends. Per the germline V gene, CDR1 is SEHNR and CDR2 is FQNEAQ (reference sequence). No CVID subject was ill or on immunomodulatory drugs when sampled. Method: immunoSEQ multiplex PCR; TCRdb's copy keeps in-frame clones and lacks some. The repertoire consists of 25,000 to 35,000 clones, none detected only once. The material sequenced was peripheral blood mononuclear cells. The chain is built from TRBV7-9 and TRBJ2-3; no definite D call. This receptor was identified in a human donor with common variable immunodeficiency. The DNA read from the CDR3 is TGTGCCAGCAGCTTAGGACTTAGCACAGATACG. It translates to CASSLGLSTDT. The whole CDR3 reads CASSLGLSTDTQYF.